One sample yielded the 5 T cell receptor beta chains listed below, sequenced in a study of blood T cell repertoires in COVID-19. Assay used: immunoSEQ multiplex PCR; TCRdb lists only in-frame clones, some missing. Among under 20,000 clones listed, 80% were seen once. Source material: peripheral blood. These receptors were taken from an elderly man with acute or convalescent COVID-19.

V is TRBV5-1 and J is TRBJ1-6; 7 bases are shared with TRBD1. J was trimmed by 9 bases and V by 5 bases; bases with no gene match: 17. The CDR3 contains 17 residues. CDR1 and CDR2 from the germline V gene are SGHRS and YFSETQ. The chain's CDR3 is CASRAENGRPGGSPLHF. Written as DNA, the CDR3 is TGCGCCAGCAGGGCCGAGAATGGCCGGCCAGGGGGTTCACCCCTCCACTTT. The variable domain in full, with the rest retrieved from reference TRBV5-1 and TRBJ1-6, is KAGVTQTPRYLIKTRGQQVTLSCSPISGHRSVSWYQQTPGQGLQFLFEYFSETQRNKGNFPGRFSGRQFSNSRSEMNVSTLELGDSALYLCASRAENGRPGGSPLHFGNGTRLTVT.

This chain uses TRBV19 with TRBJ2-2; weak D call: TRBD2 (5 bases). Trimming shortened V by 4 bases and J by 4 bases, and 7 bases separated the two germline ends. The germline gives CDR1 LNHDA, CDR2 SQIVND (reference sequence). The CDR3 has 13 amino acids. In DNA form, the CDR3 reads TGTGCCAGTAGTAGAGCGGTCACCGGGGAGCTGTTTTTT. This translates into CASSRAVTGELFF.

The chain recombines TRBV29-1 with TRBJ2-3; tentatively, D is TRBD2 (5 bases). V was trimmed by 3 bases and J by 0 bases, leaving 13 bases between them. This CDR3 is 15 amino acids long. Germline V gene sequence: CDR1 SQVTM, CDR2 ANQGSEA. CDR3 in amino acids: CSVDWSGTSTDTQYF. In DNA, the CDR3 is TGCAGCGTTGACTGGAGCGGAACTAGCACAGATACGCAGTATTTT.

The CDR3 DNA is TGTGCCAGCTCACCATCCAGCGGCAATGAGCAGTTCTTC. This sequence encodes CASSPSSGNEQFF. The J gene is TRBJ2-1, the V gene TRBV18, with a weak D call TRBD2 (5 bases). Germline assignment: CDR1 KGHSH and CDR2 LQKENI. V lost 2 bases to trimming and J lost 6 bases, with 8 bases between them. The CDR3 covers 13 residues. The full variable domain, with the rest looked up from reference TRBV18 and TRBJ2-1, is NAGVMQNPRHLVRRRGQEARLRCSPMKGHSHVYWYRQLPEEGLKFMVYLQKENIIDESGMPKERFSAEFPKEGPSILRIQQVVRGDSAAYFCASSPSSGNEQFFGPGTRLTVL.

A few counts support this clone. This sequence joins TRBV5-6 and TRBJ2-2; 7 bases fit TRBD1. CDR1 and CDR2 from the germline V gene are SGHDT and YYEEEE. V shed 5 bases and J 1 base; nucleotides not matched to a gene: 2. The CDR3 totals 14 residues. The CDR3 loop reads CASRRDRNTGELFF. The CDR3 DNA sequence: TGTGCCAGCAGAAGGGACAGGAACACCGGGGAGCTGTTTTTT.